A selection of T cell receptor beta chains follows, all from one sample in a study of early T cells in non-severe SARS-CoV-2 infection. One entry per CDR3 protein results from TCRdb running MiXCR on the 5' RACE reads. The sample carries approximately 60,000 distinct CDR3 sequences, approximately 9.2% recorded once. Sequenced here: whole blood, sampled at baseline. These receptors were taken from an adult who was a healthcare worker with PCR-confirmed SARS-CoV-2 infection or an uninfected control (not recorded which). Each CDR3 is given with its conserved first and last residue. The D gene is left open where the match is weak. Not all rows give a size; the values are once, few, many and, for expanded clones, a class.

v_gene: TRBV18
len: 12
abundance: NA
d_gene: NA
j_gene: TRBJ1-4
CDR3aa: CASSPLREELFF
CDR3nt: TGTGCCAGCTCACCACTTCGGGAGGAACTGTTTTTT

v_gene: TRBV27
len: 15
abundance: NA
d_gene: NA
j_gene: TRBJ1-1
CDR3aa: CASSKWGGQRTEAFF
CDR3nt: TGTGCCAGCAGCAAATGGGGAGGACAGAGGACTGAAGCTTTCTTT

v_gene: TRBV4-2
len: 19
abundance: many
d_gene: TRBD1
j_gene: TRBJ1-6
CDR3aa: CASSQDPPGQGIWNSPLHF
CDR3nt: TGTGCCAGCAGCCAAGATCCCCCGGGACAGGGGATTTGGAATTCACCCCTCCACTTT

v_gene: TRBV12-3/TRBV12-4
len: 15
abundance: NA
d_gene: NA
j_gene: TRBJ1-3
CDR3aa: CASSFMYGSGNTIYF
CDR3nt: TGTGCCAGCAGTTTCATGTATGGCTCTGGAAACACCATATATTTT

v_gene: TRBV27
len: 13
abundance: NA
d_gene: NA
j_gene: TRBJ1-1
CDR3aa: CASTGTMNTEAFF
CDR3nt: TGTGCCAGCACGGGGACCATGAACACTGAAGCTTTCTTT

v_gene: TRBV7-2
len: 13
abundance: NA
d_gene: NA
j_gene: TRBJ1-5
CDR3aa: CASSLRDNQPQHF
CDR3nt: TGTGCCAGCAGCTTAAGAGACAATCAGCCCCAGCATTTT

v_gene: TRBV7-2
len: 15
abundance: few
d_gene: NA
j_gene: TRBJ2-1
CDR3aa: CASSWGMTEHNEQFF
CDR3nt: TGTGCCAGCAGTTGGGGGATGACGGAACACAATGAGCAGTTCTTC

v_gene: TRBV5-1
len: 16
abundance: NA
d_gene: NA
j_gene: TRBJ2-2
CDR3aa: CASSLAGLESGGELFF
CDR3nt: TGCGCCAGCAGCTTGGCCGGGTTAGAATCGGGCGGGGAGCTGTTTTTT

v_gene: TRBV5-5
len: 13
abundance: NA
d_gene: NA
j_gene: TRBJ1-6
CDR3aa: CASAGANNSPLHF
CDR3nt: TGTGCCAGCGCGGGAGCCAATAATTCACCCCTCCACTTT

v_gene: TRBV7-6
len: 14
abundance: few
d_gene: NA
j_gene: TRBJ2-2
CDR3aa: CASSLVSVTGELFF
CDR3nt: TGTGCCAGCAGCTTAGTGAGTGTCACCGGGGAGCTGTTTTTT

v_gene: TRBV12-3/TRBV12-4
len: 14
abundance: few
d_gene: TRBD1
j_gene: TRBJ1-1
CDR3aa: CASSPRTGNTEAFF
CDR3nt: TGTGCCAGCAGTCCCCGGACAGGGAACACTGAAGCTTTCTTT

v_gene: TRBV20-1
len: 15
abundance: NA
d_gene: TRBD1
j_gene: TRBJ2-7
CDR3aa: CSARTGPIPHMRQYF
CDR3nt: TGCAGTGCCAGGACAGGGCCCATACCCCACATGAGGCAGTACTTC

v_gene: TRBV5-1
len: 14
abundance: NA
d_gene: NA
j_gene: TRBJ2-5
CDR3aa: CASSLGASRETQYF
CDR3nt: TGCGCCAGCAGCTTGGGAGCTAGCAGAGAGACCCAGTACTTC

v_gene: TRBV5-1
len: 14
abundance: few
d_gene: NA
j_gene: TRBJ2-3
CDR3aa: CASSVRTSTDTQYF
CDR3nt: TGCGCCAGCAGCGTAAGGACCAGCACAGATACGCAGTATTTT

v_gene: TRBV2
len: 13
abundance: many
d_gene: TRBD1
j_gene: TRBJ2-7
CDR3aa: CASSQGTAYEQYF
CDR3nt: TGTGCCAGCAGTCAGGGGACAGCCTACGAGCAGTACTTC

v_gene: TRBV20-1
len: 14
abundance: few
d_gene: TRBD2
j_gene: TRBJ2-3
CDR3aa: CSATASGRTDTQYF
CDR3nt: TGCAGTGCCACAGCTAGCGGCCGCACAGATACGCAGTATTTT

v_gene: TRBV4-3
len: 15
abundance: NA
d_gene: TRBD1
j_gene: TRBJ1-1
CDR3aa: CASSQARQGATEAFF
CDR3nt: TGCGCCAGCAGCCAAGCTCGACAGGGGGCCACTGAAGCTTTCTTT